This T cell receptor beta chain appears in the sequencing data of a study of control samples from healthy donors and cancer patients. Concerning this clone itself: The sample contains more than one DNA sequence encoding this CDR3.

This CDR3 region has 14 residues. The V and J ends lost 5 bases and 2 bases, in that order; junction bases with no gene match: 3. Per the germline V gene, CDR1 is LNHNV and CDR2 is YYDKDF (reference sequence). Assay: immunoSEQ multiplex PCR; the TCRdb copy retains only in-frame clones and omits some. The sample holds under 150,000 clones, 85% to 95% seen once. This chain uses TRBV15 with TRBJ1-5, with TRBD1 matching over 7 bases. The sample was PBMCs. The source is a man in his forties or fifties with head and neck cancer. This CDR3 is CATSRGGGNQPQHF. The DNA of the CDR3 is TGTGCCACCAGCCGAGGGGGCGGCAATCAGCCCCAGCATTTT.